One T cell receptor (beta chain) is described in this entry. Original analysis: It was from reference gene primer amplification that nucleated cell counts were estimated. Profiled with immunoSEQ multiplex PCR; TCRdb holds only in-frame clones, not every one. V and J calls and clone size are as listed in that table; D and trimming were resolved from the DNA. The table has tens of thousands of clones, around 74% seen once. Trimming left V 1 base short and J 5 bases short, with 14 bases between. CDR1 and CDR2 from the germline V gene are LGHNA and YSLEER. The CDR3 contains 16 residues. The sample is drawn from a study of blood T cell repertoires in COVID-19. Background on the study: The study drew acute and convalescent COVID-19 samples from the United States, Italy and Spain. PBMCs, B-cell-depleted T cells, or T cells were the source of the cDNA or gDNA that made up the material.

The chain links TRBV4-3 to TRBJ1-4, with a possible D match to TRBD1 (5 bases). This TCR was recovered from a woman aged 80 or older with active or convalescent COVID-19. Sequenced: peripheral blood. The CDR3 DNA is TGCGCCAGCAGCCAAGTTCCCCCAGGGTTCAATGAAAAACTGTTTTTT. It is translated as CASSQVPPGFNEKLFF.